These T cell receptor beta chains were read from a single sample in a study of PD-1 blockade in classical Hodgkin lymphoma. The assay was immunoSEQ multiplex PCR, and TCRdb's table has in-frame clones only and misses some. The table includes 80,000 to 100,000 clones, 92% detected once. This specimen was peripheral blood mononuclear cells (PBMCs), taken at baseline. The source is a human donor with classical Hodgkin lymphoma. Each CDR3 is given with its conserved first and last residue.

TRBJ2-1	TRBV6-5	CASRTIGARPEEQFF
-	TRBV25-1	CASSKQPGQGTYEQYF
TRBJ2-1	TRBV9	CASSPLTSGRLNEQFF
TRBJ2-7	TRBV9	CASSVGEINPEQYF
TRBJ2-7	TRBV30	CAWSEQDPYEQYF
TRBJ2-7	TRBV29-1	CSVESFSATSYEQYF
TRBJ2-1	TRBV30	CAWSVLTGPFGQFF
TRBJ1-2	TRBV6-5	CASSSGANYGYTF
TRBJ2-1	TRBV19	CASSNWGGSSYNEQFF
TRBJ2-7	TRBV9	CASSVRTSGLTTYEQYF
TRBJ2-3	TRBV19	CASNRGRADTQYF
TRBJ1-2	TRBV6-1	CASTLWGVNYGYTF
TRBJ1-2	TRBV5-6	CASSLDRSGGYTF
TRBJ2-5	TRBV14	CASSQVFRGETQYF
TRBJ2-3	TRBV5-6	CASSRPLERGERTDTQYF
TRBJ1-1	TRBV5-6	CASSFGVILGNTEAFF
TRBJ2-2	TRBV7-9	CASTFGDRAGTGELFF